These 2 T cell receptor beta chains were all obtained from the same sample, sequenced in a study of cytomegalovirus exposure and HLA in healthy donors. It was with 60 Vbeta and 13 Jbeta primers that the PCR ran. Data came from immunoSEQ multiplex PCR; TCRdb stores just in-frame clones and leaves some out. The sample holds 110,000 or so clones; 70% to 80% are singletons and the top ten take about 16%. The sequenced sample was PBMCs. The receptors stem from a middle-aged man in good health and CMV-seropositive.

This chain connects TRBV28 to TRBJ2-5; the D gene is possibly TRBD2 (6 bases). The CDR3 sequence is 14 residues long. Germline-derived CDR1 and CDR2 are MDHEN and SYDVKM. V lost 5 bases and J 3 bases, leaving 13 bases between the germline ends. CDR3 bases: TGTGCCAGCAGTACCTTTCGGGGGAAAGAGACCCAGTACTTC. The encoded protein is CASSTFRGKETQYF.

The chain recombines TRBV18 with TRBJ2-5; 7 nucleotides match TRBD2. The CDR3 is 15 amino acids. From germline, CDR1 is KGHSH and CDR2 LQKENI. V lost 3 bases to trimming and J lost 2 bases; unmatched junction nucleotides: 6. The CDR3 region is CASSPPHGGQETQYF. The CDR3 DNA reads as TGTGCCAGCTCACCCCCTCACGGGGGGCAAGAGACCCAGTACTTC.